The entry that follows covers one TCR beta chain sequence. The data originate from a study of blood T cell repertoires in COVID-19. Profiling relied on immunoSEQ multiplex PCR, and the TCRdb table lists in-frame clones only, not all of them. The sample has 45,000 to 70,000 clones; approximately 91% are singletons. The length of the CDR3 is 13 residues. Germline CDR1 and CDR2: GTSNPN and SVGIG (reference sequence). V was cut by 2 bases and J by 0 bases, with 7 bases left in between. The chain is built from TRBV30 and TRBJ1-1; no reliable D call. Sequences were obtained from peripheral blood. The TCR was taken from an older woman with active COVID-19. The CDR3 region has the DNA TGTGCCTGGAGTAGACAAGTGAACACTGAAGCTTTCTTT. Its protein is CAWSRQVNTEAFF.